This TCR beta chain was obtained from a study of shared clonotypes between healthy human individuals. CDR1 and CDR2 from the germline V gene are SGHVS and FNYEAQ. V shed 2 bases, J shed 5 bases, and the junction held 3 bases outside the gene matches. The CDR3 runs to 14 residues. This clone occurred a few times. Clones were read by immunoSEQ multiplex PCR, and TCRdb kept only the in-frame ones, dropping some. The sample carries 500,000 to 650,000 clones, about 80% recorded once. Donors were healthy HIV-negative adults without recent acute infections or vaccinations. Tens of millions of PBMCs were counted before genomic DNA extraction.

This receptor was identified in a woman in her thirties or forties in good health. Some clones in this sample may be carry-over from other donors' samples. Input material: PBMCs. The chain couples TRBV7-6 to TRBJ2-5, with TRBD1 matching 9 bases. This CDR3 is CASSLNRGRETQYF. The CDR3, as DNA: TGTGCCAGCAGCTTAAACAGGGGGCGTGAGACCCAGTACTTC. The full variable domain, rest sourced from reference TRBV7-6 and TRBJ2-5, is GAGVSQSPRYKVTKRGQDVALRCDPISGHVSLYWYRQALGQGPEFLTYFNYEAQQDKSGLPNDRFSAERPEGSISTLTIQRTEQRDSAMYRCASSLNRGRETQYFGPGTRLLVL.